The 29 T cell receptor beta chains below were found in one sample sequenced in a study of neoadjuvant anti-PD-1 for oral cavity cancer. Clones were read by immunoSEQ multiplex PCR, and TCRdb kept only the in-frame ones, dropping some. Found here are around 81,000 clones, around 80% of them singletons; the top ten hold about 3.4%. The sequencing here drew on PBMCs, taken before nivolumab (anti-PD-1) treatment. Source of these receptors: a person between 40 and 85 years old with oral cavity squamous cell carcinoma.

This chain links TRBV30 with TRBJ2-7, with D perhaps matching TRBD1 (6 bases). This CDR3 region has 14 residues. V was pared by 0 bases and J by 5 bases, with 14 bases between. Germline-derived CDR1 and CDR2 are GTSNPN and SVGIG (reference sequence). The CDR3 loop reads CAWSVWQGRNEQYF. As DNA, the CDR3 is TGTGCCTGGAGTGTCTGGCAGGGGAGAAACGAGCAGTACTTC.

This CDR3 is CASSFPGQGDTIYF. The CDR3, as DNA: TGTGCCAGCAGTTTTCCGGGACAGGGTGACACCATATATTTT. The rearrangement joins TRBV6-5 to TRBJ1-3, with 9 bases matching TRBD1. The CDR3 length is 14 residues. Per germline, CDR1 MNHEY and CDR2 SVGAGI. V trimming: 4 bases; J trimming: 8 bases; junction bases outside the gene matches: 6.

The rearrangement joins TRBV30 to TRBJ2-2, with TRBD2 identical over 7 bases. Germline-derived CDR1 and CDR2 are GTSNPN and SVGIG (reference sequence). The CDR3 spans 16 residues. The ends lost 5 bases at V and 4 bases at J; junction bases unmatched: 13. For the CDR3, the DNA is TGTGCCTGGGCTAGAGGCGGGAGTGGGGGCACCGGGGAGCTGTTTTTT. Residues: CAWARGGSGGTGELFF.

The chain has TRBV11-1 and TRBJ2-2, with TRBD2 matching 12 bases. Germline loops: CDR1 SGHAT, CDR2 FQDESV (reference sequence). J gave up 7 bases and V 6 bases, and 9 bases lay outside the gene matches. CDR3 length: 16 residues. The CDR3 sequence: CASSPRLAGAGGELFF. The CDR3 DNA is TGTGCCAGCAGTCCTCGACTAGCGGGAGCTGGCGGGGAGCTGTTTTTT.

The chain carries TRBV5-1 and TRBJ1-3; D gene uncertain. Germline CDR1 reads SGHRS; CDR2 reads YFSETQ. Deletions cut 4 bases from V and 0 bases from J, with 11 bases between. This CDR3 region has 15 residues. The CDR3 here is CASSPSGSSGNTIYF. The CDR3 coding sequence is TGCGCCAGCAGCCCCAGCGGGAGCTCTGGAAACACCATATATTTT.

The chain combines TRBV19 with TRBJ1-2; D perhaps matches TRBD1 (6 bases). The CDR3 is 12 amino acids. CDR1 and CDR2 (germline): LNHDA, SQIVND (reference sequence). The V end was cut by 4 bases, the J end by 8 bases, with 11 bases between. CDR3 nucleotide sequence: TGTGCCAGTAGTACAGGGGAGCGGGGCTACACCTTC. Its translation: CASSTGERGYTF.

The chain couples TRBV5-1 to TRBJ2-3; 11 bases fit TRBD2. Germline trimming cut 3 bases from V and 3 bases from J; bases unmatched to any gene: 3. Per the germline V gene, CDR1 is SGHRS and CDR2 is YFSETQ. This CDR3 has 15 amino acids. The CDR3 nucleotides read TGCGCCAGCAGCTCTGGACTAGCGGGTACAGATACGCAGTATTTT. Protein product: CASSSGLAGTDTQYF.

The chain joins TRBV10-3 to TRBJ2-1; TRBD2 agrees at 9 bases. V dropped 4 bases and J dropped 1; count of bases not matched to a gene: 2. This CDR3 spans 15 amino acids. CDR1 and CDR2 from the germline V gene are ENHRY and SYGVKD. CDR3 sequence reads: CAISGTSGSYNEQFF. The CDR3, as DNA: TGTGCCATCAGTGGTACTAGCGGGTCCTACAATGAGCAGTTCTTC.

The chain combines TRBV5-6 with TRBJ1-3; no clear D gene. Germline-derived CDR1 and CDR2 are SGHDT and YYEEEE. This CDR3 has 17 amino acids. V lost 4 bases, J lost 1 base, and 18 bases lay in between. The CDR3 nucleotides read TGTGCCAGCAGCAGGGAGCTCCTTCGGGGATCTGGAAACACCATATATTTT. It translates to CASSRELLRGSGNTIYF. The variable domain in full, with the rest retrieved from reference TRBV5-6 and TRBJ1-3, is DAGVTQSPTHLIKTRGQQVTLRCSPKSGHDTVSWYQQALGQGPQFIFQYYEEEERQRGNFPDRFSGHQFPNYSSELNVNALLLGDSALYLCASSRELLRGSGNTIYFGEGSWLTVV.

In the case of this clone: The same CDR3 is also encoded by other DNA sequences in this sample. The chain employs TRBV5-1 and TRBJ2-5; D unclear. CDR3 length: 12 residues. V lost 8 bases to trimming and J lost 5 bases, with 13 bases between them. The germline gives CDR1 SGHRS, CDR2 YFSETQ. CDR3 DNA: TGCGCCAGTCGATTGGGCCAGGAGACCCAGTACTTC. It yields the protein CASRLGQETQYF.

V and J are TRBV5-1 and TRBJ2-7; 8 bases agree with TRBD2. This CDR3 has 15 residues. V was clipped by 0 bases and J by 3 bases; unmatched bases: 5. Germline CDR1 reads SGHRS; CDR2 reads YFSETQ. CDR3 nucleotides: TGCGCCAGCAGCTTGGGAGCTAGCGGGTTCTACGAGCAGTACTTC. Translating it yields CASSLGASGFYEQYF.

This chain links TRBV30 with TRBJ2-5; 12 bases are a match to TRBD2. This CDR3 is 18 amino acids long. Trimming at V came to 5 bases and at J to 0 bases, leaving 13 bases not matched to a gene. CDR1 is GTSNPN, CDR2 SVGIG, per germline (reference sequence). Here the CDR3 DNA reads TGTGCCTGGGACAGGGAGCGGACTAGCGGGGCCTACCAAGAGACCCAGTACTTC. It is translated as CAWDRERTSGAYQETQYF.

The gene calls are TRBV5-1 and TRBJ2-4; 8 bases are a match to TRBD1. With 3 bases clipped from V and 0 bases from J, the junction kept 11 bases outside the gene matches. Germline assignment: CDR1 SGHRS and CDR2 YFSETQ. This CDR3 comprises 18 residues. CDR3: CASSSVQGAGLAKNIQYF. CDR3 DNA: TGCGCCAGCAGCTCTGTTCAGGGGGCCGGGTTAGCCAAAAACATTCAGTACTTC.

This clone appeared a few times. The chain couples TRBV7-8 to TRBJ2-2, with D perhaps TRBD2 (6 bases). The germline CDR1 and CDR2 sequences are SGHVS and FQNEAQ. The CDR3 is 13 residues long. With 5 bases removed from V and 7 bases from J, the gap between germline ends came to 11 bases. The CDR3 DNA follows: TGTGCCAGCAGCCCCGGGACTTTCGGGGAGCTGTTTTTT. Translation: CASSPGTFGELFF.

The CDR3 nucleotides read TGCAGTGCCCAGGGGACCGGGGAGCTGTTTTTT. It specifies CSAQGTGELFF. The chain joins TRBV20-1 to TRBJ2-2, with TRBD1 as a possible D gene (6 bases). Per germline, CDR1 DFQATT and CDR2 SNEGSKA (reference sequence). The CDR3 contains 11 residues. V was trimmed by 6 bases and J by 5 bases, leaving 7 bases between them.

The rearrangement uses TRBV19 and TRBJ2-7; 9 bases are a match to TRBD1. The germline gives CDR1 LNHDA, CDR2 SQIVND (reference sequence). The length of the CDR3 is 14 residues. The V gene end was trimmed by 6 bases and the J gene end by 6 bases; junction bases not matched to a gene: 9. The CDR3 coding sequence is TGTGCCAGTAGAGGGGTCACAGGGGGCGGCGAGCAGTACTTC. Translated, it gives CASRGVTGGGEQYF.

This clone has just one count. V gene TRBV6-1 combines with J gene TRBJ2-1; the D is unclear. This CDR3 has 12 amino acids. Trimming pared 6 bases from V and 3 bases from J, leaving 6 bases between. Germline V gene sequence: CDR1 MNHNS, CDR2 SASEGT. In nucleotides, the CDR3 is TGTGCCAGCAGGGTTCACTACAATGAGCAGTTCTTC. Its translation: CASRVHYNEQFF.

This clone was seen more than once but under ten times. V is TRBV7-2 and J is TRBJ2-2, with 7 bases matching TRBD2. V dropped 3 bases and J dropped 6; count of bases not matched to a gene: 1. CDR3 length equals 13 residues. Germline lookup yields CDR1 SGHTA and CDR2 FQGNSA. CDR3 bases: TGTGCCAGCAGCTTGGGAGGGGCCGGGGAGCTGTTTTTT. This codes for CASSLGGAGELFF.

The chain combines TRBV7-9 with TRBJ1-5; 12 bases fit TRBD1. Germline V gene lookup returns CDR1 SEHNR and CDR2 FQNEAQ (reference sequence). The CDR3 has 15 amino acids. Unmatched junction bases numbered 5, after V lost 4 bases and J lost 7 bases. The CDR3 here is CASSWGTGGGQPQHF. CDR3 DNA: TGTGCCAGCAGCTGGGGGACAGGGGGCGGACAGCCCCAGCATTTT.

This chain connects TRBV2 to TRBJ1-1, with no clear D. The CDR3 totals 13 residues. CDR1 is SNHLY, CDR2 FYNNEI, per germline. Trimming stripped 5 bases from V and 1 base from J, with 8 bases between. The CDR3 sequence: CASSFTENTEAFF. DNA of the CDR3: TGTGCCAGCAGTTTTACAGAGAACACTGAAGCTTTCTTT.

The chain recombines TRBV9 with TRBJ2-1, with TRBD2 matching over 8 bases. The germline V gene has CDR1 SGDLS and CDR2 YYNGEE. With 3 bases clipped from V and 9 bases from J, the junction kept 14 bases outside the gene matches. The CDR3 is made up of 16 amino acids. The CDR3 region is CASSAPPGTRSVEQFF. CDR3 nucleotides: TGTGCCAGCAGCGCCCCACCCGGGACTAGATCGGTTGAGCAGTTCTTC. Full variable domain (missing parts from reference TRBV9 and TRBJ2-1): DSGVTQTPKHLITATGQRVTLRCSPRSGDLSVYWYQQSLDQGLQFLIQYYNGEERAKGNILERFSAQQFPDLHSELNLSSLELGDSALYFCASSAPPGTRSVEQFFGPGTRLTVL.

V gene TRBV30 combines with J gene TRBJ2-3; 8 bases match TRBD2. The CDR3 has 18 amino acids. J was trimmed by 0 bases and V by 1 base; bases with no gene match: 12. Germline assignment: CDR1 GTSNPN and CDR2 SVGIG (reference sequence). CDR3 sequence reads: CAWSGYGRASSSTDTQYF. The CDR3, as DNA: TGTGCCTGGAGTGGGTACGGGAGGGCCTCTTCTAGCACAGATACGCAGTATTTT.

The rearrangement links TRBV7-3 to TRBJ2-2; 8 bases are shared with TRBD1. This CDR3 has 15 residues. The ends lost 5 bases at V and 4 bases at J; junction bases unmatched: 6. The germline V gene encodes CDR1 SGHTA and CDR2 FQGTGA. The CDR3 bases are TGTGCCAGCAGCGTGACAGGGGCTGGCACCGGGGAGCTGTTTTTT. The encoded protein is CASSVTGAGTGELFF.

This chain connects TRBV6-1 to TRBJ1-2; 7 bases fit TRBD1. Germline values: CDR1 MNHNS, CDR2 SASEGT. This CDR3 spans 13 amino acids. Trimming removed 5 bases from V and 3 bases from J; junction bases left unmatched: 3. CDR3 nucleotides: TGTGCCAGCAGTTCCGGACAGGACTATGGCTACACCTTC. This encodes CASSSGQDYGYTF.

This chain uses TRBV10-1 with TRBJ2-1; D ambiguous. Trimming took off 8 bases at V and 3 bases at J, with 8 bases between the two ends. CDR1 and CDR2 from the germline V gene are WNHNN and SYGVQD (reference sequence). The CDR3 loop spans 12 amino acids. The CDR3 nucleotides read TGCGCCAGCGGGCCATTCTACAATGAGCAGTTCTTC. Protein sequence: CASGPFYNEQFF.

This clone was detected once. The chain couples TRBV11-3 to TRBJ1-5; TRBD1 agrees at 7 bases. V lost 5 bases, J lost 5 bases, and 12 bases stayed unmatched. Germline V gives CDR1 SGHNT, CDR2 YENEEA. This CDR3 has 16 residues. Written as DNA, the CDR3 is TGTGCCAGCAGCCCCAGTCTTCAGGGGGGGGATCAGCCCCAGCATTTT. Translation gives CASSPSLQGGDQPQHF. Supplemented by reference TRBV11-3 and TRBJ1-5, the full variable domain reads EAGVVQSPRYKIIEKKQPVAFWCNPISGHNTLYWYLQNLGQGPELLIRYENEEAVDDSQLPKDRFSAERLKGVDSTLKIQPAELGDSAVYLCASSPSLQGGDQPQHFGDGTRLSIL.

This clone was counted only a few times. CDR3: CASSLSGQGDPLCYEQYF. The CDR3 DNA sequence: TGTGCCAGCAGTTTATCGGGACAGGGAGACCCTTTATGCTACGAGCAGTACTTC. The chain combines TRBV27 with TRBJ2-7; 9 positions agree with TRBD1. Trimming took 0 bases from V and 3 from J; bases not matched to a gene: 12. Per the germline V gene, CDR1 is MNHEY and CDR2 is SMNVEV (reference sequence). This CDR3 comprises 18 residues.

The V call is TRBV6-5, the J call TRBJ1-1; 8 positions agree with TRBD1. V lost 7 bases and J lost 6; bases outside the gene matches: 10. The length of the CDR3 is 14 residues. The germline gives CDR1 MNHEY, CDR2 SVGAGI. CDR3 nucleotide sequence: TGTGCCAGCATTTCGCGGACAGGGTCGTCTGAAGCTTTCTTT. Translation gives CASISRTGSSEAFF.

This clone appeared a single time. In DNA form, the CDR3 reads TGTGCCAGCAGCTTCGGACAGGGGGTCGGGGAGCTGTTTTTT. Translation: CASSFGQGVGELFF. The V gene is TRBV5-6, the J gene TRBJ2-2; 10 bases match TRBD1. J gave up 7 bases and V 2 bases, and 2 bases lay outside the gene matches. The CDR3 loop spans 14 amino acids. The germline V gene encodes CDR1 SGHDT and CDR2 YYEEEE. Full variable domain (remainder filled in from reference TRBV5-6 and TRBJ2-2): DAGVTQSPTHLIKTRGQQVTLRCSPKSGHDTVSWYQQALGQGPQFIFQYYEEEERQRGNFPDRFSGHQFPNYSSELNVNALLLGDSALYLCASSFGQGVGELFFGEGSRLTVL.